The entry below describes one T cell receptor beta chain. What it recognizes is unknown. The data originate from a study of blood T cells in healthy people across ages. The study, taken as a whole, reports: With age, beta diversity per million T cells declined roughly linearly, significantly by approximately 40. Donor CMV status, an unknown factor, possibly confounded changes in expanded clonotypes.

CDR1 and CDR2 (germline): MNHEY, SVGEGT. Losses at the gene ends were 6 bases for V and 2 bases for J; bases not matched to a gene: 7. This CDR3 contains 15 residues. A J-beta primer mix and a sample-barcoded 5' primer were used in a second PCR of about 7 to 12 cycles. Each cDNA molecule, via a template-switch adaptor with 12 random nucleotides, was tagged. TCRdb called the 5' RACE reads again in MiXCR, with one record for every CDR3 protein. The repertoire holds hundreds of thousands of distinct CDR3 sequences, 35% to 45% seen once, with 20% in the top ten. Staff drew about 10 milliliters of peripheral blood from each donor.

The sequence was collected from a woman aged 60 to 75 in good health. The specimen sequenced was blood. The V and J genes are TRBV6-2 or TRBV6-3 and TRBJ2-1; 7 bases agree with TRBD1. The CDR3 DNA follows: TGTGCCAGCAGCCTCCGGGACAGAGCCTACAATGAGCAGTTCTTC. This codes for CASSLRDRAYNEQFF.